The following is a T cell receptor (beta chain) sequence with its context. Germline V gene data show CDR1 as LGHNT and CDR2 as FRNRAP. V lost 6 bases and J 4 bases, leaving 18 bases between the germline ends. The CDR3 consists of 15 residues. Per the original methods: Nucleated cell counts were estimated from reference gene primer amplification. Profiling relied on immunoSEQ multiplex PCR, and the TCRdb table lists in-frame clones only, not all of them. Clone size and V and J calls were adopted from that table, with D and trimming inferred from the DNA. Of 45,000 to 65,000 clones listed, 70% to 85% are singletons. The record originates from a study of blood T cell repertoires in COVID-19. The wider study: Spain, Italy and the United States supplied samples that represented acute and convalescent COVID-19. PBMCs, B-cell-depleted T cells, or T cells were the source of the cDNA or gDNA that made up the material.

This chain joins TRBV12-5 and TRBJ1-1, with unresolved D. The sequenced sample was peripheral blood. The source of this sequence is a man between 60 and 75 years old with acute or convalescent COVID-19. The CDR3 DNA sequence: TGTGCTAGTGGATCTGCTGGGCGGGCGGGCACTGAAGCTTTCTTT. Encoded protein: CASGSAGRAGTEAFF.